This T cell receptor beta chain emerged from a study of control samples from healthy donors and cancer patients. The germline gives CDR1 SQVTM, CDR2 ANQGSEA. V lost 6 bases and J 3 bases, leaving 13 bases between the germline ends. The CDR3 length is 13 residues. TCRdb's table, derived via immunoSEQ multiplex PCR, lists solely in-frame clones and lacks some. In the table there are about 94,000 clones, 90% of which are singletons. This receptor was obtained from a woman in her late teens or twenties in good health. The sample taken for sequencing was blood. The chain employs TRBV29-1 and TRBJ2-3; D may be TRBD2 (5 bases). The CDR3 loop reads CSVGVSGTDTQYF. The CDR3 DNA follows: TGCAGCGTCGGGGTTAGTGGGACAGATACGCAGTATTTT.